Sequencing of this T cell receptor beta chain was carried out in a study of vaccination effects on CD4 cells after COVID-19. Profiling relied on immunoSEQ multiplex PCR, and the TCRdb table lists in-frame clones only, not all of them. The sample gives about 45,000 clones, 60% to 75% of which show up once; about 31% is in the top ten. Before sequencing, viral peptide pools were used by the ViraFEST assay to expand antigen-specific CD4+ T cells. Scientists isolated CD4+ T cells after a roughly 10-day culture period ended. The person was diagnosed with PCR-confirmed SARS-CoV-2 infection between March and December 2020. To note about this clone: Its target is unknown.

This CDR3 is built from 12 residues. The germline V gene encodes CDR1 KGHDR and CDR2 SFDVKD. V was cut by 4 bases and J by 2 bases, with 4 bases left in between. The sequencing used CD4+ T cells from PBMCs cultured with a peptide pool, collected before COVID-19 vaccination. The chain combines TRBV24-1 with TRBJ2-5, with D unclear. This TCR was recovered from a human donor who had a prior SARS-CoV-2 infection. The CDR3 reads CATSDYQETQYF. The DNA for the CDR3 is TGTGCCACCAGTGACTATCAAGAGACCCAGTACTTC.